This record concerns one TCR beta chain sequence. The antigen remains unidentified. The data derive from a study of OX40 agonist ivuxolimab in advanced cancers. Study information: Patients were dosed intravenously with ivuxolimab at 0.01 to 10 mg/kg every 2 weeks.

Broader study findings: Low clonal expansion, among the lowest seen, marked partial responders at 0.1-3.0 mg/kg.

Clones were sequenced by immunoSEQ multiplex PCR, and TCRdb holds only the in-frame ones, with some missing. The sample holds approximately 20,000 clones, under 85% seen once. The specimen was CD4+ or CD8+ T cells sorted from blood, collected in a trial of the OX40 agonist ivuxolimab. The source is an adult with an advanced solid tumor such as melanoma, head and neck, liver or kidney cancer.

CDR3 sequence: CASSLRLSPETQYF. The CDR3 DNA reads as TGTGCCAGCAGCTTGCGGCTCAGCCCAGAGACCCAGTACTTC. The gene calls are TRBV13 and TRBJ2-5, with no clear D. Trimming took off 3 bases at V and 4 bases at J, with 12 bases between the two ends. This CDR3 is 14 amino acids long. CDR1 and CDR2 from the germline V gene are PRHDT and FYEKMQ (reference sequence). The whole variable domain, remainder taken from reference TRBV13 and TRBJ2-5, is AAGVIQSPRHLIKEKRETATLKCYPIPRHDTVYWYQQGPGQDPQFLISFYEKMQSDKGSIPDRFSAQQFSDYHSELNMSSLELGDSALYFCASSLRLSPETQYFGPGTRLLVL.